These 26 T cell receptor beta chains originate from one sample sequenced in a study of blood T cell repertoires in COVID-19. Repertoires were generated with immunoSEQ multiplex PCR, while TCRdb's copy carries only in-frame clones and drops some. The table lists some 43,000 clones, about nine tenths of them singletons. Sequenced material: peripheral blood. These receptor sequences come from a man in his 60s with active COVID-19.

V and J are TRBV15 and TRBJ2-7; the match to TRBD1 covers 10 bases. CDR3 length: 15 amino acids. Germline CDR1 reads LNHNV; CDR2 reads YYDKDF (reference sequence). With V trimmed by 4 bases and J by 3 bases, 6 bases remained unmatched. The CDR3 spells CATSIGQGGIYEQYF. The CDR3 bases are TGTGCCACCAGCATTGGACAGGGGGGTATCTACGAGCAGTACTTC.

The chain combines TRBV14 with TRBJ2-3; no clear D gene. Germline V lookup: CDR1 SGHDN, CDR2 FVKESK. Deletions cut 1 base from V and 0 bases from J, with 8 bases between. This CDR3 has 15 amino acids. The CDR3 sequence: CASSQGIFSTDTQYF. The CDR3 DNA reads as TGTGCCAGCAGCCAAGGTATCTTTAGCACAGATACGCAGTATTTT. Full variable domain (outside the CDR3, taken from reference TRBV14 and TRBJ2-3): EAGVTQFPSHSVIEKGQTVTLRCDPISGHDNLYWYRRVMGKEIKFLLHFVKESKQDESGMPNNRFLAERTGGTYSTLKVQPAELEDSGVYFCASSQGIFSTDTQYFGPGTRLTVL.

This sequence joins TRBV6-5 and TRBJ2-1, with D maybe TRBD2 (6 bases). The V gene's germline CDR1 is MNHEY and CDR2 SVGAGI. Deletions cut 6 bases from V and 8 bases from J, with 17 bases between. The CDR3 sequence is 14 residues long. The CDR3 sequence: CASRPGYGGDEQFF. DNA for the CDR3: TGTGCCAGCAGGCCCGGCTACGGAGGGGATGAGCAGTTCTTC.

The V call is TRBV24-1, the J call TRBJ2-1; D is ambiguous. The CDR3 loop spans 14 amino acids. Germline lookup yields CDR1 KGHDR and CDR2 SFDVKD. Trimming left V 3 bases short and J 6 bases short, with 11 bases between. In DNA, the CDR3 is TGTGCCACCAGTGATCCCCGCCAGGTCAATGAGCAGTTCTTC. It codes for CATSDPRQVNEQFF.

This sequence joins TRBV6-5 and TRBJ1-2, with 7 bases lining up with TRBD1. Losses at the gene ends were 8 bases for V and 5 bases for J; bases not matched to a gene: 8. CDR1 and CDR2 from the germline V gene are MNHEY and SVGAGI. The CDR3 runs 13 residues. The chain's CDR3 is CASGRGQPYGYTF. The CDR3 bases are TGTGCCAGCGGTCGGGGACAGCCTTATGGCTACACCTTC.

The rearrangement joins TRBV29-1 to TRBJ2-5, with TRBD1 as a possible D gene (5 bases). This CDR3 has 13 residues. CDR1 is SQVTM and CDR2 is ANQGSEA in the germline V gene. The V end was cut by 4 bases, the J end by 2 bases, with 11 bases between. The DNA for the CDR3 is TGCAGCGTTGTGGGTAGGGGTCAAGAGACCCAGTACTTC. It translates to CSVVGRGQETQYF.

This chain links TRBV5-5 with TRBJ1-5, with 8 bases identical to TRBD1. This CDR3 contains 13 residues. Germline assignment: CDR1 SGHKS and CDR2 YYEKEE (reference sequence). With 4 bases clipped from V and 7 bases from J, the junction kept 4 bases outside the gene matches. CDR3 region: CASSLTGDQPQHF. CDR3 nucleotides: TGTGCCAGCAGCCTGACAGGGGACCAGCCCCAGCATTTT.

This chain links TRBV7-2 with TRBJ1-4, with 9 bases that match TRBD1. Germline-derived CDR1 and CDR2 are SGHTA and FQGNSA. The ends lost 1 base at V and 10 bases at J; junction bases unmatched: 10. The CDR3 runs to 16 residues. The CDR3 here is CASSLGVRDRVPKLFF. CDR3 DNA: TGTGCCAGCAGCTTAGGGGTCCGGGACAGGGTTCCAAAACTGTTTTTT.

The genes are TRBV20-1 and TRBJ1-6; no clear D. CDR1 DFQATT and CDR2 SNEGSKA come from the germline V gene (reference sequence). The CDR3 covers 13 residues. V was clipped by 3 bases and J by 6 bases, with 9 bases between them. The CDR3 loop reads CSASLQSNSPLHF. The CDR3 DNA is TGCAGTGCTAGTTTACAGTCTAATTCACCCCTCCACTTT.

This clone was found a few times. The genes are TRBV2 and TRBJ2-7; a weak D match, TRBD1 (5 bases). CDR3 size: 14 residues. V lost 6 bases and J 4 bases, leaving 16 bases between the germline ends. Germline V gene sequence: CDR1 SNHLY, CDR2 FYNNEI. CDR3 sequence: CASSLMTDPYEQYF. In nucleotides, the CDR3 is TGTGCCAGCAGCCTTATGACAGACCCTTACGAGCAGTACTTC.

This chain uses TRBV4-1 with TRBJ1-2; D uncertain. CDR3 length: 16 amino acids. Trimming took 0 bases from V and 5 from J, leaving 16 bases between them. Germline lookup yields CDR1 MGHRA and CDR2 YSYEKL. The CDR3 bases are TGCGCCAGCAGCCAAGATTTCAAGGGAGCGGGTTATGGCTACACCTTC. This gives the protein CASSQDFKGAGYGYTF.

The chain has TRBV7-6 and TRBJ2-2, with 7 bases aligning to TRBD2. The germline V gene has CDR1 SGHVS and CDR2 FNYEAQ. This CDR3 has 16 amino acids. V shed 4 bases, J shed 0 bases, and the junction held 5 bases outside the gene matches. In DNA, the CDR3 is TGTGCCAGCAGCTCCACGAGCGGGGCGAACACCGGGGAGCTGTTTTTT. This codes for CASSSTSGANTGELFF. Full variable domain (missing parts from reference TRBV7-6 and TRBJ2-2): GAGVSQSPRYKVTKRGQDVALRCDPISGHVSLYWYRQALGQGPEFLTYFNYEAQQDKSGLPNDRFSAERPEGSISTLTIQRTEQRDSAMYRCASSSTSGANTGELFFGEGSRLTVL.

The chain has TRBV18 and TRBJ2-5; TRBD2 aligns across 9 bases. V shed 1 base and J 4 bases; nucleotides not matched to a gene: 7. The CDR3 contains 16 residues. Germline CDR1 and CDR2: KGHSH and LQKENI. CDR3 amino acids: CASSPLAGGTPETQYF. CDR3 bases: TGTGCCAGCTCACCACTGGCGGGGGGGACCCCAGAGACCCAGTACTTC.

The V call is TRBV6-5, the J call TRBJ2-2; possibly TRBD1 for D (5 bases). V was pared by 8 bases and J by 0 bases, with 10 bases between. The CDR3 length is 14 residues. Germline V CDR1 and CDR2: MNHEY, SVGAGI. The CDR3 sequence is CASGRTTNTGELFF. The CDR3 DNA reads TGTGCCAGCGGCAGGACAACGAACACCGGGGAGCTGTTTTTT.

The rearrangement joins TRBV11-2 to TRBJ2-7, with TRBD1 matching over 9 bases. V dropped 0 bases and J dropped 3; count of bases not matched to a gene: 3. Germline V gene data show CDR1 as SGHAT and CDR2 as FQNNGV. The CDR3 is 15 residues long. CDR3 DNA sequence: TGTGCCAGCAGCTTAGAGGGGACAGGGTACTACGAGCAGTACTTC. This codes for CASSLEGTGYYEQYF.

The CDR3 loop is CASSYSGGGAETQYF. CDR3 nucleotide sequence: TGTGCCAGCAGTTACTCCGGCGGGGGGGCGGAGACCCAGTACTTC. The chain has TRBV6-5 and TRBJ2-5; 9 nucleotides match TRBD2. V was pared by 0 bases and J by 5 bases, with 4 bases of the junction left unmatched. Per the germline V gene, CDR1 is MNHEY and CDR2 is SVGAGI. There are 15 residues in the CDR3.

The chain carries TRBV4-2 and TRBJ2-5; 9 positions agree with TRBD1. With 3 bases clipped from V and 5 bases from J, the junction kept 10 bases outside the gene matches. Germline V gives CDR1 LGHNA, CDR2 YNFKEQ. The length of the CDR3 is 16 residues. CDR3 protein: CASSQEGQGAFETQYF. In DNA, the CDR3 is TGTGCCAGCAGCCAGGAGGGACAGGGAGCATTTGAGACCCAGTACTTC.

The chain carries TRBV27 and TRBJ1-2; no definite D call. Germline V gene sequence: CDR1 MNHEY, CDR2 SMNVEV (reference sequence). Trimming left V 0 bases short and J 2 bases short, with 10 bases between. The CDR3 length is 15 residues. The CDR3 protein is CASSLSPQANYGYTF. The DNA of the CDR3 is TGTGCCAGCAGTTTATCCCCGCAGGCCAACTATGGCTACACCTTC.

The chain uses TRBV5-1 and TRBJ1-1; possibly TRBD1 for D (5 bases). Deletions cut 4 bases from V and 0 bases from J, with 10 bases between. CDR3 length: 14 residues. Germline assignment: CDR1 SGHRS and CDR2 YFSETQ. The chain's CDR3 is CASSTGDMNTEAFF. The CDR3 bases are TGCGCCAGCAGCACGGGGGATATGAACACTGAAGCTTTCTTT.

J is TRBJ2-3 and V is TRBV5-4, with 9 bases fitting TRBD2. The CDR3 covers 17 residues. The junction had 5 bases not matched to a gene; V was cut back by 0 bases and J by 0 bases. From germline, CDR1 is SGHNT and CDR2 YYREEE (reference sequence). The CDR3 DNA reads TGTGCCAGCAGCTTGGTGCTAGCGGGAACTAGCACAGATACGCAGTATTTT. Translating it yields CASSLVLAGTSTDTQYF.

The chain combines TRBV29-1 with TRBJ1-4; 7 nucleotides line up with TRBD1. The CDR3 length is 11 residues. Germline V gene data show CDR1 as SQVTM and CDR2 as ANQGSEA. V gave up 7 bases and J gave up 8 bases; unmatched junction bases: 4. The CDR3 loop reads CSGMTGEKLFF. The CDR3 coding sequence is TGCAGCGGCATGACAGGGGAAAAACTGTTTTTT.

The count of this clone is one. The chain has TRBV5-4 and TRBJ1-1; D is unresolved. The CDR3 sequence is 13 residues long. The V end was cut by 3 bases, the J end by 4 bases, with 10 bases between. Germline CDR1 SGHNT, CDR2 YYREEE (reference sequence). CDR3 nucleotides: TGTGCCAGCAGCTCGGGAGGGAGCACTGAAGCTTTCTTT. It translates to CASSSGGSTEAFF.

The gene calls are TRBV24-1 and TRBJ1-5; 7 nucleotides agree with TRBD1. The junction had 6 bases not matched to a gene; V was cut back by 4 bases and J by 1 base. The germline V gene encodes CDR1 KGHDR and CDR2 SFDVKD. The CDR3 runs 16 residues. CDR3: CATSDPRGTSNQPQHF. CDR3 nucleotide sequence: TGTGCCACCAGTGACCCCAGGGGGACAAGCAATCAGCCCCAGCATTTT.

The chain couples TRBV4-2 to TRBJ1-5, with unresolved D. Trimming removed 1 base from V and 4 bases from J, with 8 bases in between. Germline V CDR1 and CDR2: LGHNA, YNFKEQ. The CDR3 has 14 amino acids. The DNA of the CDR3 is TGTGCCAGCAGCCAAGCGGCGGGAAATCAGCCCCAGCATTTT. The encoded protein is CASSQAAGNQPQHF.

The rearrangement uses TRBV27 and TRBJ2-7, with a weak D call TRBD2 (6 bases). The V end was cut by 6 bases, the J end by 3 bases, with 24 bases between. The length of the CDR3 is 17 residues. The V gene's germline CDR1 is MNHEY and CDR2 SMNVEV (reference sequence). CDR3 DNA: TGTGCCAGCAGCTCCACCTCGGGGCAGGGAGGAGACTACGAGCAGTACTTC. Amino acid sequence: CASSSTSGQGGDYEQYF.

The chain links TRBV5-6 to TRBJ2-1; tentatively, D is TRBD2 (6 bases). Trimming removed 3 bases at V and 3 bases at J, with 13 bases between. Germline V gene lookup returns CDR1 SGHDT and CDR2 YYEEEE. This CDR3 comprises 15 residues. The CDR3 is CASSYSGLHYNEQFF. The DNA of the CDR3 is TGTGCCAGCAGCTATAGCGGCCTACACTACAATGAGCAGTTCTTC.